The clone carrying this TCR beta chain showed up just once. No antigen is known for it. This sample was included in a study of cytomegalovirus exposure and HLA in healthy donors. Study-wide points: Reports indicated that the classifier achieved high specificity and sensitivity in diagnosing cytomegalovirus status.

TCRdb's copy holds only in-frame clones and misses some; the assay was immunoSEQ multiplex PCR. The sample records about 150,000 clones, about 86% being singletons. Germline values: CDR1 MNHEY, CDR2 SMNVEV (reference sequence). The CDR3 is made up of 16 amino acids. The trim removed 3 bases at V and 5 bases at J, leaving 8 bases unmatched. V and J are TRBV27 and TRBJ2-7; 12 nucleotides line up with TRBD2. The sequence was collected from a human donor in good health. The sequenced sample consisted of PBMCs. CDR3 nucleotides: TGTGCCAGCAGTTTGGCGGGACTAGCGGGTGAGCACGAGCAGTACTTC. Translation: CASSLAGLAGEHEQYF.